This TCR beta chain was sequenced during a study of T cells after yellow fever vaccination. Study results and caveats: Among primary-vaccination clones, most reappeared after the booster, at approximately 96% for CD4 and under 90% for CD8. Contamination by abundant bulk-population clonotypes could be present in FACS-sorted repertoires.

CDR1 is SGHRS and CDR2 is YFSETQ in the germline V gene. The CDR3 consists of 15 residues. V gave up 4 bases and J gave up 3 bases, with 15 bases separating them. TCRdb reanalysed the 5' RACE reads using MiXCR and keeps one entry per CDR3 protein. The table has 310,000 or so distinct CDR3 sequences, approximately 3.9% seen once; the top ten hold about a quarter. In the case of this clonotype: Its specificity is unknown.

J is TRBJ2-3 and V is TRBV5-1, with TRBD2 as a possible D gene (6 bases). Sequencing was performed on PBMCs, taken on the day of the yellow fever booster vaccination. The sequence was obtained from a man aged 18 to 30 who received the YFV17D yellow fever vaccine. The CDR3 sequence is CASSPRRVGTDTQYF. The CDR3 DNA is TGCGCCAGCAGCCCAAGGAGGGTGGGAACAGATACGCAGTATTTT.